The sequence of this TCR beta chain was determined in a study of blood T cell repertoires in COVID-19 (dated by TCRdb to between 2020 and 2021). Broadly, across the study: Collaborator samples came from the United States, Italy and Spain and covered acute and convalescent phases of COVID-19. The sample metadata nearly always contained a de-identified subject ID, COVID-19 status, age in years and sex. The samples were drawn from the first 160 participants of the ongoing ImmuneRACE study and from over 950 subjects provided by 6 global collaborators. The repertoires were made available in a free public database intended to serve as a resource for research on the immune response to SARS-CoV-2. HLA class I and class II types, where available, came from metadata supplied by the sample provider rather than from assay-based typing. The material from the prospective study consisted of cDNA or gDNA derived from T cells, B-cell-depleted T cells, or PBMCs. The dataset comprised deeply sampled blood TCRbeta repertoires from subjects exposed to, actively infected with, or recovered from COVID-19.

The paper as a whole reports these results and caveats: How much clinical and demographic metadata was included differed by source and by participant, and the metadata was provided uncurated.

TCRbeta CDR3 regions were amplified from genomic DNA by means of the immunoSEQ Assay, a bias-controlled multiplex PCR. Turning to the authors' computational methods: The number of nucleated cells in each sample was estimated by amplification of reference gene primers within the assay. To quantify the absolute abundance of each unique TCRbeta CDR3 rearrangement, sequence reads were collapsed and filtered. For each sample, productive Simpson clonality was calculated by taking the square root of Simpson's diversity index across productive rearrangements. TCRdb stores this immuneACCESS table with in-frame sequences only. Part of the clones is absent; in the studies checked, under half of the shortfall reflects unresolved V genes, and no reason is known for the rest. For V, J and clone size, that table is used; D and trimming come from the DNA. The sample profile shows about 140,000 clones; roughly 90% of them were found once. Roughly 2.5% of the sample is held by the ten biggest clonotypes.

In Seattle, one collaborating source enrolled patients while the infection was active and tracked those patients longitudinally over the course of disease. Whole blood was collected in K2EDTA tubes by collaborating institutions according to the institutions' own protocols. For TCRbeta analysis, collaborator samples were shipped as frozen whole blood, as isolated PBMCs, or as DNA extracted from either sample type. About this clone itself: Its cognate antigen has yet to be identified. No base quality information exists; no much larger clone differs at one position.

The sequenced sample was peripheral blood. The source is a human donor with COVID-19, enrolled during active disease. The donor label of this sample is uncertain.

The nucleotide sequence is given as TGTGCCAGCAGGACCGGGACAGGGGTCTCACCCCTCCACTTT. This translates into CASRTGTGVSPLHF. Rearrangement joined TRBV6-5 to TRBJ1-6; 10 central nucleotides agree with TRBD1. V trim: 6 bases; J trim: 10 bases; unmatched bases: 6. The CDR3, from cysteine to phenylalanine, totals 14 residues. Just the 42-base CDR3 DNA is kept, in frame starting at base 1. CDR1 is given as MNHEY and CDR2 as SVGAGI, both from the germline V gene.